This T cell receptor (beta chain) was retrieved from a study of blood T cell repertoires in COVID-19. As for the study in general: Collection of acute and convalescent COVID-19 samples took place in the United States, Italy and Spain.

J gave up 8 bases and V 4 bases, and 11 bases lay outside the gene matches. The CDR3 is 14 residues long. Looked up from germline, CDR1 is SGHRS and CDR2 is YFSETQ. The assay was immunoSEQ multiplex PCR, and TCRdb's table has in-frame clones only and misses some. Seen here are roughly 130,000 clones, 82% observed once, and the top ten hold around 4.5%. Sequencing was carried out using peripheral blood. The chain joins TRBV5-1 to TRBJ1-2; 7 nucleotides agree with TRBD1. This TCR was sampled from a woman aged 70 to 79 with acute or convalescent COVID-19. The CDR3 loop is CASSTGQAGSGYTF. In DNA, the CDR3 is TGCGCCAGCAGCACCGGACAGGCTGGATCCGGCTACACCTTC. Supplemented by reference TRBV5-1 and TRBJ1-2, the full variable domain reads KAGVTQTPRYLIKTRGQQVTLSCSPISGHRSVSWYQQTPGQGLQFLFEYFSETQRNKGNFPGRFSGRQFSNSRSEMNVSTLELGDSALYLCASSTGQAGSGYTFGSGTRLTVV.